Shown below are 26 T cell receptor beta chains from a single sample sequenced in a study of vaccination and CD4 T cells after COVID-19 (dated by TCRdb to between 2022 and 2023). The library was produced with PCR. The instrument given in TCRdb is Illumina iSeq 100. At the Johns Hopkins FTIC core, DNA from the cultured CD4+ T cells underwent TCR sequencing with the Oncomine TCR Beta short-read assay. TCRdb reworked the public reads: Q25 trimming with fastp, MiXCR clone assembly, productive beta chains retained. A single entry per CDR3 protein holds the most common genes and DNA from its merged rows. The sample records about 20,000 distinct CDR3 sequences, 44% of which are singletons. 17% of the sample is taken by the ten largest. Per the publication, the time point label means: late sampling 161 to 241 days after vaccination in a few convalescent patients. According to the study, the label for this sample's treatment or condition signals: approximately nine-day PBMC culture with coronavirus spike peptide pools or control peptides (ViraFEST assay).

These TCRs' antigens remain unknown. The sequenced sample was CD4+ T cells from blood, cultured in vitro, obtained about 7 months after SARS-CoV-2 vaccination. The receptors stem from a human donor who had recovered from COVID-19.

This chain joins TRBV6-5 and TRBJ2-1, with TRBD2 matching 8 bases. V was clipped by 0 bases and J by 3 bases; unmatched bases: 7. The CDR3 is 17 amino acids. Germline V CDR1 and CDR2: MNHEY, SVGAGI. CDR3 in DNA: TGTGCCAGCAGTTACTCCCCCCTAGCGGGTATCTACAATGAGCAGTTCTTC. Its protein is CASSYSPLAGIYNEQFF.

The genes are TRBV7-8 and TRBJ2-7, with D hard to call. In germline, CDR1 is SGHVS, CDR2 FQNEAQ. The CDR3 is 14 amino acids. V was shortened by 2 bases and J by 2 bases, with 10 bases between the two germline ends. CDR3: CASSLRTKAYEQYF. CDR3 nucleotides: TGTGCCAGCAGCTTAAGGACCAAGGCCTACGAGCAGTACTTC.

This clonotype was observed a few times. The J gene is TRBJ1-1, the V gene TRBV19; no firm D call. V was cut by 3 bases and J by 8 bases, with 10 bases left in between. CDR3 size: 12 residues. Germline CDR1 LNHDA, CDR2 SQIVND (reference sequence). CDR3 coding DNA: TGTGCCAGTAGTATCTGGACTGGGGAAGCTTTCTTT. Its protein product is CASSIWTGEAFF.

V is TRBV11-3 and J is TRBJ1-2; no firm D call. The CDR3 runs to 12 residues. Germline CDR1 and CDR2: SGHNT and YENEEA. V lost 4 bases to trimming and J lost 4 bases, with 7 bases between them. The CDR3 protein is CASSSAGYGYTF. The CDR3 DNA sequence: TGTGCCAGCAGCTCAGCAGGCTATGGCTACACCTTC. Based on the CDR3 plus reference TRBV11-3 and TRBJ1-2, the full variable domain is EAGVVQSPRYKIIEKKQPVAFWCNPISGHNTLYWYLQNLGQGPELLIRYENEEAVDDSQLPKDRFSAERLKGVDSTLKIQPAELGDSAVYLCASSSAGYGYTFGSGTRLTVV.

This clonotype was recorded a few times. V usage is TRBV6-2 or TRBV6-3 and J usage is TRBJ1-2; the match to TRBD1 covers 7 bases. Germline V gene lookup returns CDR1 MNHEY and CDR2 SVGEGT. The ends lost 10 bases at V and 6 bases at J; junction bases unmatched: 17. The CDR3 extends over 15 amino acids. DNA of the CDR3: TGTGCCACTTGGGCAGGGGGTCTCGTGCCTCATGGCTACACCTTC. Translating gives CATWAGGLVPHGYTF.

This chain joins TRBV5-4 and TRBJ2-5; D ambiguous. The germline V gene encodes CDR1 SGHNT and CDR2 YYREEE (reference sequence). The CDR3 runs to 15 residues. V lost 4 bases to trimming and J lost 5 bases, with 18 bases between them. Written as DNA, the CDR3 is TGTGCCAGCAGCCTAGACCCCATCGTTCGGGAGACCCAGTACTTC. Protein sequence: CASSLDPIVRETQYF.

This rearrangement joins TRBV7-8 to TRBJ2-7, with D perhaps TRBD1 (5 bases). The CDR3 totals 15 residues. The V and J ends lost 1 base and 7 bases respectively, with 17 bases between them. Germline CDR1 is SGHVS and CDR2 is FQNEAQ. In DNA form, the CDR3 reads TGTGCCAGCAGCTTAGGGAACCTTCAGGGTTCGGAGCAGTACTTC. Protein: CASSLGNLQGSEQYF.

This chain links TRBV2 with TRBJ1-1, with 7 bases fitting TRBD1. V lost 7 bases, J lost 3 bases, and 8 bases stayed unmatched. This CDR3 region has 14 residues. CDR1 is SNHLY and CDR2 is FYNNEI in the germline V gene. Here the CDR3 reads CASINRGADTEAFF. The CDR3 DNA is TGTGCCAGCATAAACAGGGGCGCGGACACTGAAGCTTTCTTT.

The V gene is TRBV6-5, the J gene TRBJ2-5, with TRBD2 matching over 12 bases. J lost 1 base, V lost 4 bases, and 4 bases had no gene match. The CDR3 is 16 residues long. The germline V gene encodes CDR1 MNHEY and CDR2 SVGAGI. Written as DNA, the CDR3 is TGTGCCAGCAGTTTCCCTAGCGGGGGGGCCCAAGAGACCCAGTACTTC. Amino acids: CASSFPSGGAQETQYF.

This chain connects TRBV9 to TRBJ2-5, with D possibly matching TRBD2 (6 bases). The CDR3 consists of 14 residues. Germline CDR1 and CDR2: SGDLS and YYNGEE. Trimming took off 2 bases at V and 2 bases at J, with 10 bases between the two ends. The CDR3 DNA reads TGTGCCAGCAGCGTGACGGGGACTCAAGAGACCCAGTACTTC. The encoded protein is CASSVTGTQETQYF.

The chain is built from TRBV27 and TRBJ1-2; 7 positions match TRBD1. The length of the CDR3 is 16 residues. Trimming took 4 bases from V and 6 from J; bases not matched to a gene: 14. Germline assignment: CDR1 MNHEY and CDR2 SMNVEV (reference sequence). The CDR3 spells CASSYQTGPPADGYTF. DNA of the CDR3: TGTGCCAGCAGTTACCAGACAGGGCCCCCCGCCGATGGCTACACCTTC.

V and J are TRBV6-5 and TRBJ2-3; 8 nucleotides match TRBD2. V lost 6 bases and J lost 11; bases outside the gene matches: 13. Germline V CDR1 and CDR2: MNHEY, SVGAGI. The CDR3 covers 14 residues. The CDR3 loop reads CASRYPAGGREQYF. CDR3 coding DNA: TGTGCCAGCAGATACCCCGCGGGGGGCAGAGAGCAGTATTTT.

J is TRBJ2-1 and V is TRBV20-1; D gene ambiguous. Germline CDR1 and CDR2: DFQATT and SNEGSKA (reference sequence). Between the trimmed V and J ends, which lost 1 base and 5 bases, there was a span of 18 bases. The CDR3 length is 16 residues. CDR3 loop: CSARAPGASPHNEQFF. The CDR3 DNA follows: TGCAGTGCTAGAGCCCCCGGCGCATCGCCACACAATGAGCAGTTCTTC.

This chain joins TRBV7-2 and TRBJ1-3; the D is unclear. The CDR3 is 13 amino acids. CDR1 is SGHTA and CDR2 is FQGNSA in the germline V gene. V gave up 5 bases and J gave up 0 bases, with 5 bases separating them. The CDR3 DNA reads TGTGCCAGCAGCGCCGTCTCTGGAAACACCATATATTTT. Amino acids: CASSAVSGNTIYF.

This clonotype has just a few counts. This sequence joins TRBV20-1 and TRBJ2-5; D may be TRBD2 (6 bases). The CDR3 spans 14 residues. Germline assignment: CDR1 DFQATT and CDR2 SNEGSKA (reference sequence). The V end was cut by 2 bases, the J end by 6 bases, with 16 bases between. The chain's CDR3 is CSARSGVRGKTQYF. Written as DNA, the CDR3 is TGCAGTGCTAGATCGGGCGTCCGGGGGAAGACCCAGTACTTC.

V gene TRBV20-1 combines with J gene TRBJ2-7; D not certain. This CDR3 contains 12 residues. The V gene's germline CDR1 is DFQATT and CDR2 SNEGSKA (reference sequence). Between the trimmed V and J ends, which lost 1 base and 3 bases, there was a span of 7 bases. CDR3 sequence reads: CSARVNHYEQYF. In DNA form, the CDR3 reads TGCAGTGCTAGAGTGAATCACTACGAGCAGTACTTC.

The CDR3 reads CACNPSVAQVLTQYF. CDR3 sequence (DNA): TGTGCCTGCAACCCCTCCGTAGCACAAGTCTTGACCCAGTACTTC. V is TRBV6-1 and J is TRBJ2-5; unclear D gene. This CDR3 region has 15 residues. The V end was cut by 11 bases, the J end by 7 bases, with 26 bases between. Germline V gene data show CDR1 as MNHNS and CDR2 as SASEGT.

The chain carries TRBV19 and TRBJ2-5; TRBD2 is a possible D gene (6 bases). Per the germline V gene, CDR1 is LNHDA and CDR2 is SQIVND (reference sequence). Trimming took 2 bases from V and 1 from J, leaving 8 bases between them. The CDR3 is 14 amino acids. This CDR3 is CASSITGGQETQYF. In DNA, the CDR3 is TGTGCCAGTAGTATAACCGGGGGCCAAGAGACCCAGTACTTC.

The rearrangement uses TRBV5-8 and TRBJ2-5; 12 nucleotides line up with TRBD2. The CDR3 runs 17 residues. Trimming cost V 1 base and J 2 bases; bases outside gene matches: 6. CDR1 and CDR2 from the germline V gene are SGHTS and YDEGEE. The CDR3 here is CASSLSGLAGHQETQYF. The CDR3 DNA reads TGTGCCAGCAGCTTGTCCGGACTAGCGGGGCATCAAGAGACCCAGTACTTC. The complete variable domain, with remaining parts taken from reference TRBV5-8 and TRBJ2-5, reads EAGVTQSPTHLIKTRGQQATLRCSPISGHTSVYWYQQALGLGLQFLLWYDEGEERNRGNFPPRFSGRQFPNYSSELNVNALELEDSALYLCASSLSGLAGHQETQYFGPGTRLLVL.

The chain recombines TRBV2 with TRBJ2-3, with D hard to call. The CDR3 is 15 residues long. The germline V gene has CDR1 SNHLY and CDR2 FYNNEI. V gave up 7 bases and J gave up 1 base, with 15 bases separating them. The CDR3 spells CASTPSWQGTDTQYF. As DNA, the CDR3 is TGTGCCAGCACCCCGTCGTGGCAGGGCACAGATACGCAGTATTTT. The full variable domain, rest sourced from reference TRBV2 and TRBJ2-3, is EPEVTQTPSHQVTQMGQEVILRCVPISNHLYFYWYRQILGQKVEFLVSFYNNEISEKSEIFDDQFSVERPDGSNFTLKIRSTKLEDSAMYFCASTPSWQGTDTQYFGPGTRLTVL.

The rearrangement joins TRBV24-1 to TRBJ2-7; either TRBD1 or TRBD2 may fit D (6 bases each). Per the germline V gene, CDR1 is KGHDR and CDR2 is SFDVKD. The CDR3 consists of 12 residues. Between the trimmed V and J ends, which lost 6 bases and 6 bases, there was a span of 11 bases. CDR3 residues: CATSLGGGEQYF. CDR3 nucleotides: TGTGCCACCAGTTTAGGGGGAGGCGAGCAGTACTTC.

The rearrangement uses TRBV2 and TRBJ2-7; tentatively, D is TRBD1 (6 bases). Germline V gives CDR1 SNHLY, CDR2 FYNNEI. CDR3 length equals 14 residues. Deletions cut 6 bases from V and 4 bases from J, with 16 bases between. The CDR3 DNA sequence: TGTGCCAGCAGGGCTGGACAGCTGGCTTACGAGCAGTACTTC. Protein: CASRAGQLAYEQYF.

This clonotype was counted a few times. The chain is built from TRBV6-1 and TRBJ2-1, with 14 bases matching TRBD2. CDR3 length equals 16 residues. Germline CDR1 reads MNHNS; CDR2 reads SASEGT. V trimming: 10 bases; J trimming: 3 bases; junction bases outside the gene matches: 8. CDR3: CATIGTSGGNYNEQFF. CDR3 bases: TGTGCCACCATAGGGACTAGCGGGGGCAACTACAATGAGCAGTTCTTC.

CDR3 protein: CASRGQVIDTQYF. CDR3 nucleotide sequence: TGTGCCAGCAGGGGGCAAGTTATAGATACGCAGTATTTT. This rearrangement joins TRBV6-1 to TRBJ2-3, with a possible D match to TRBD1 (5 bases). The CDR3 loop spans 13 amino acids. Germline V gene sequence: CDR1 MNHNS, CDR2 SASEGT. V was trimmed by 6 bases and J by 5 bases, leaving 12 bases between them.

The CDR3 DNA follows: TGTGCCAGCAGCTTACGCGGGGGAAGTGGCACTGAAGCTTTCTTT. Translation: CASSLRGGSGTEAFF. The V gene is TRBV7-2, the J gene TRBJ1-1; TRBD1 is a possible D gene (5 bases). V lost 2 bases, J lost 4 bases, and 14 bases lay in between. Germline loops: CDR1 SGHTA, CDR2 FQGNSA. This CDR3 has 15 residues.

This clonotype is a singleton in its sample. The chain combines TRBV6-1 with TRBJ2-7; D remains ambiguous. CDR1 is MNHNS and CDR2 is SASEGT in the germline V gene. The CDR3 runs to 12 residues. Deletions cut 7 bases from V and 1 base from J, with 8 bases between. This chain's CDR3 is CASTYPSYEQYF. CDR3 in DNA: TGTGCCAGCACGTATCCGTCCTACGAGCAGTACTTC.